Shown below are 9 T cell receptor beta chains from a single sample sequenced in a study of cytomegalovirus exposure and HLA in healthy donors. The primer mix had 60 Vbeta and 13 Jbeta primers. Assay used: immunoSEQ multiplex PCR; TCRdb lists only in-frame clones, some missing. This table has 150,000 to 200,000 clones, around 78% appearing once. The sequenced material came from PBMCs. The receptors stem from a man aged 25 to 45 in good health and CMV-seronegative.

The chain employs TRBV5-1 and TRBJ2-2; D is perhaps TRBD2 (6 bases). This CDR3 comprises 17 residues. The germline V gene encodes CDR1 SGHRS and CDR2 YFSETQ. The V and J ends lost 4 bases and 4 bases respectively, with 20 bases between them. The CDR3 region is CASSGDPGVASTGELFF. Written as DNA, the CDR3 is TGCGCCAGCAGCGGGGATCCGGGGGTGGCAAGCACCGGGGAGCTGTTTTTT.

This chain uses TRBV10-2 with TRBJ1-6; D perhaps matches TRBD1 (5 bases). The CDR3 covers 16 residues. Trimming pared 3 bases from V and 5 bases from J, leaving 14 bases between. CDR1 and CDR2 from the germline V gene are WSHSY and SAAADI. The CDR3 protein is CASSDPPRADNSPLHF. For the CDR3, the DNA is TGCGCCAGCAGTGACCCCCCCAGGGCAGATAATTCACCCCTCCACTTT.

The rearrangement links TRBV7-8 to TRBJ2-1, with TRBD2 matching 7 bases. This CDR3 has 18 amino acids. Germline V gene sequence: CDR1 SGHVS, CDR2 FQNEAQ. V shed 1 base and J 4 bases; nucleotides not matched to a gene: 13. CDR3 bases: TGTGCCAGCAGCTTAGTGGTGACTAGCCGATCCTTATACAATGAGCAGTTCTTC. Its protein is CASSLVVTSRSLYNEQFF.

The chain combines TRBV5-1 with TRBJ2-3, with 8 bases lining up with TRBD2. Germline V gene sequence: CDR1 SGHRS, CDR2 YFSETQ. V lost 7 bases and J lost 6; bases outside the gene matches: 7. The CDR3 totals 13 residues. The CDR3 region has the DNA TGCGCCAGCCGAGCGGGAGAGGTGGATACGCAGTATTTT. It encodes CASRAGEVDTQYF. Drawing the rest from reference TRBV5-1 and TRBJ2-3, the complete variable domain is KAGVTQTPRYLIKTRGQQVTLSCSPISGHRSVSWYQQTPGQGLQFLFEYFSETQRNKGNFPGRFSGRQFSNSRSEMNVSTLELGDSALYLCASRAGEVDTQYFGPGTRLTVL.

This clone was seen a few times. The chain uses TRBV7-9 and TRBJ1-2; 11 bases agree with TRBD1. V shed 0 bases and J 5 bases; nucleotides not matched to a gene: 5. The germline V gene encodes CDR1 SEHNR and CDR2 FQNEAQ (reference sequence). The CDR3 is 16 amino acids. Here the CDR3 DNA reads TGTGCCAGCAGCTTAGCCCTGGACAGGGGGCTTTATGGCTACACCTTC. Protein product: CASSLALDRGLYGYTF.

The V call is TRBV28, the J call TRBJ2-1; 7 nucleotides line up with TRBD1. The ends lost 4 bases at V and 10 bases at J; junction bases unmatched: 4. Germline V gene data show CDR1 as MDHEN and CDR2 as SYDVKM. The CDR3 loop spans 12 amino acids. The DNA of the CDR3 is TGTGCCAGCAGTTCAGGGACAGTAGAGCAGTTCTTC. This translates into CASSSGTVEQFF.

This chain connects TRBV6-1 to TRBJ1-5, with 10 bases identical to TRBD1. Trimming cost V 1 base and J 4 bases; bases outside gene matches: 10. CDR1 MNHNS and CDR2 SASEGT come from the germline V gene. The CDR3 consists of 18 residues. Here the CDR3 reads CASSEVDRGSRGNQPQHF. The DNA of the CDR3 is TGTGCCAGCAGTGAAGTGGACAGGGGGTCAAGAGGAAATCAGCCCCAGCATTTT.

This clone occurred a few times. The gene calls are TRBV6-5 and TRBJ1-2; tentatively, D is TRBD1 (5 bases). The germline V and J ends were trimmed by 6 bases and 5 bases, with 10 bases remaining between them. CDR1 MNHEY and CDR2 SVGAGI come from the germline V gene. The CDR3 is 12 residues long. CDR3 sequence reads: CASSLDSYGYTF. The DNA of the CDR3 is TGTGCCAGCAGCTTAGACAGTTATGGCTACACCTTC.

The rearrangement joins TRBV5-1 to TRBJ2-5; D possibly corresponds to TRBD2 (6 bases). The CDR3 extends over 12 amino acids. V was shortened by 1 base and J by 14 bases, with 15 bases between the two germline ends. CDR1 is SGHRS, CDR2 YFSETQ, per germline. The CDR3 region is CASSLSRLEYYF. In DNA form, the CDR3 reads TGCGCCAGCAGCTTGTCCCGACTAGAGTATTACTTC.